This T cell receptor (beta chain) derives from a study of blood T cell repertoires in COVID-19. In the study overall: Acute-phase and convalescent COVID-19 samples originated in the United States, Italy and Spain. PBMCs, B-cell-depleted T cells, or T cells were the source of the cDNA or gDNA that made up the material.

V was cut by 1 base and J by 0 bases, with 14 bases left in between. CDR3 length: 18 residues. Per the germline V gene, CDR1 is SGHRS and CDR2 is YFSETQ. Per the authors' pipeline: The assay estimated nucleated cells by amplifying reference gene primers. Method: immunoSEQ multiplex PCR; TCRdb's copy keeps in-frame clones and lacks some. The DNA gave D and trimming, while V, J and clone size come from that table. Among roughly 160,000 clones listed, 65% to 90% were seen once. The origin of this receptor is a man aged 55 to 69 with acute or convalescent COVID-19. This chain joins TRBV5-1 and TRBJ2-6, with D maybe TRBD2 (5 bases). The specimen sequenced was peripheral blood. The CDR3 region is CASSLRPGITSGANVLTF. CDR3 bases: TGCGCCAGCAGCTTGAGGCCGGGGATCACCTCTGGGGCCAACGTCCTGACTTTC.